Listed below are T cell receptor beta chains from one sample, sequenced in a study of cytomegalovirus exposure and HLA in healthy donors. The table came from immunoSEQ multiplex PCR; TCRdb's copy has only in-frame clones and leaves some out. This table holds about 160,000 clones, 75% to 90% found once. Sequencing input: PBMCs. The receptor source for this set is a woman aged 18 to 35 in good health and CMV-seronegative. Both conserved end residues are part of each CDR3.

v_call: TRBV4-1; cdr3_aa: CASSTAPGSPSYEQYF
v_call: TRBV5-6; cdr3_aa: CASSATSGGNEQFF
v_call: TRBV6-1; cdr3_aa: CASTGYNEQFF
v_call: TRBV6-1; cdr3_aa: CASSAHDRVYEQYF
v_call: TRBV10-2; cdr3_aa: CASRAGVRGNTEAFF
v_call: TRBV5-4; cdr3_aa: CASSLGQAAYEQYF
v_call: TRBV29-1; cdr3_aa: CSVEAGQGATPVDEQFF
v_call: TRBV28; cdr3_aa: CASSFRGADYGYTF
v_call: TRBV19; cdr3_aa: CASSRDSSNQPQHF
v_call: TRBV5-4; cdr3_aa: CASSFVTGAGYGYTF
v_call: TRBV6-1; cdr3_aa: CASSGGQGAAQPQHF
v_call: TRBV5-6; cdr3_aa: CASSFRTSGLGSYEQYF
v_call: TRBV6-1; cdr3_aa: CASSGQVLEAFF
v_call: TRBV2; cdr3_aa: CASSGTGDLNSPLHF
v_call: TRBV4-2; cdr3_aa: CASSQDRSGRETGELLF
v_call: TRBV7-6; cdr3_aa: CASSKTSTLAQYF
v_call: TRBV19; cdr3_aa: CASRPGQGVSVQFF
v_call: TRBV9; cdr3_aa: CASTKGQYSYNEQFF
v_call: TRBV28; cdr3_aa: CASSLRGAGNQPQHF
v_call: TRBV13; cdr3_aa: CASSLLPTGAYNEQFF
v_call: TRBV5-1; cdr3_aa: CASSSGTSGAYNEQFF
v_call: TRBV27; cdr3_aa: CASGFPQREQFF
v_call: TRBV25-1; cdr3_aa: CASSDPSRNFYEQYF
v_call: TRBV5-1; cdr3_aa: CASSLAADRARAEAFF
v_call: TRBV6-5; cdr3_aa: CASSYQKAGHGYTF
v_call: TRBV29-1; cdr3_aa: CSVLGDRGPHEQFF
v_call: TRBV9; cdr3_aa: CASSPGTGSGNTIYF
v_call: TRBV5-1; cdr3_aa: CASSRDRANEQFF
v_call: TRBV11-2; cdr3_aa: CASSLVGGGMNTEAFF
v_call: TRBV10-3; cdr3_aa: CAISALFSGSSYNEQFF
v_call: TRBV28; cdr3_aa: CASTEAGTGNTIYF
v_call: TRBV7-3; cdr3_aa: CASSLTSGNRNEQFF
v_call: TRBV5-8; cdr3_aa: CASSPPGGGSIGSSQYF
v_call: TRBV11-1; cdr3_aa: CASSLTDGNYEQYF
v_call: TRBV11-1; cdr3_aa: CASSSVFYEQYF
v_call: TRBV7-8; cdr3_aa: CASSLAESGANVLTF
v_call: TRBV19; cdr3_aa: CASSWDRNNQPQHF
v_call: TRBV7-2; cdr3_aa: CASSLPGREGYEQYF
v_call: TRBV25-1; cdr3_aa: CASRKGQAGNTIYF
v_call: TRBV5-1; cdr3_aa: CASSLEGTPVTDTQYF
v_call: TRBV19; cdr3_aa: CASRRQESNYGYTF
v_call: TRBV7-9; cdr3_aa: CASSLEQGPYEQYF
v_call: TRBV7-8; cdr3_aa: CASSLRRGVNYGYTF
v_call: TRBV18; cdr3_aa: CASSPPGGGMSEKLFF
v_call: TRBV6-1; cdr3_aa: CASNEGGLRGTEAFF
v_call: TRBV2; cdr3_aa: CASTGRGSEYGYTF
v_call: TRBV29-1; cdr3_aa: CSVLDRGTLSGNTIYF
v_call: TRBV19; cdr3_aa: CASSTRGAGMWEQYF
v_call: TRBV30; cdr3_aa: CAWSDLQNNQPQHF
v_call: TRBV4-1; cdr3_aa: CASSQVNSNQPQHF
v_call: TRBV9; cdr3_aa: CASSVGGGGYTEAFF
v_call: TRBV6-1; cdr3_aa: CASSAQRQTAYNEQFF
v_call: TRBV30; cdr3_aa: CAWSAVTLDSAYEQYF
v_call: TRBV18; cdr3_aa: CASSLRTGDGYTF
v_call: TRBV6-1; cdr3_aa: CASSEGSYRGSFYQPQHF
v_call: TRBV13; cdr3_aa: CASSSAGGPLEQFF
v_call: TRBV13; cdr3_aa: CASSPRGLGSTEAFF